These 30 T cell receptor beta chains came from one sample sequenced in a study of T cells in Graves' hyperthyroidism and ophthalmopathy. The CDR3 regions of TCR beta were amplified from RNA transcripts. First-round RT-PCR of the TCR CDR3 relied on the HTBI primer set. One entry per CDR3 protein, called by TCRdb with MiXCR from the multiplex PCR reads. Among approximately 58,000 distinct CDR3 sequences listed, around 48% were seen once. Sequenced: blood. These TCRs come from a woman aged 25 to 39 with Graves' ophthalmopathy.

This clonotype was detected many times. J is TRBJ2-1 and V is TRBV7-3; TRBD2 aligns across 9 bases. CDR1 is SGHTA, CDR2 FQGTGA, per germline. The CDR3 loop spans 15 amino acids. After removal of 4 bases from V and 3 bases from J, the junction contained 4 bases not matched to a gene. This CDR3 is CASSSLAGVYNEQFF. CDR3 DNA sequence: TGTGCCAGCAGCTCATTAGCGGGAGTCTACAATGAGCAGTTCTTC.

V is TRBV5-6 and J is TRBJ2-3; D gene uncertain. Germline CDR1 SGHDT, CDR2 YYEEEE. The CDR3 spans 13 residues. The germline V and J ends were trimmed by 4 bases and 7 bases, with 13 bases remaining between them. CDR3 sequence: CASSRDRRNTQYF. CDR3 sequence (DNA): TGTGCCAGCAGCCGTGACCGACGGAATACGCAGTATTTT.

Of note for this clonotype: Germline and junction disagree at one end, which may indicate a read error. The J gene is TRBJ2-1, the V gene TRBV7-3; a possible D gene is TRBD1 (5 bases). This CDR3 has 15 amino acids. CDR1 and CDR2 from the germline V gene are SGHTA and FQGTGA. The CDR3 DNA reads TGTGCCAACAGCTTAGGGGCAGGTACCTACAATGAGCGGTTCTTC. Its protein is CANSLGAGTYNERFF.

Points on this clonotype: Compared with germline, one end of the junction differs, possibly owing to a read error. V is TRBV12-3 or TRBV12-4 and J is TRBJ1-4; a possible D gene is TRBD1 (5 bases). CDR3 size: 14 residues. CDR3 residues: CASSPGTVNGKLFF. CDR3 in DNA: TGTGCCAGCAGCCCGGGGACGGTTAATGGAAAACTGTTTTTT.

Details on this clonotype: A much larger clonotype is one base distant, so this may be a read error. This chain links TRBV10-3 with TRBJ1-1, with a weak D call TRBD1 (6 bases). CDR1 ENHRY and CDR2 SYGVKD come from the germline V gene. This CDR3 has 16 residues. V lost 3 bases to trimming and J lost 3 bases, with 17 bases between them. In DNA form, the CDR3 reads TGTGCCATCAGTGAAACAACCACGGGGGCCTACACTGAAGCTTTCTTT. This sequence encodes CAISETTTGAYTEAFF.

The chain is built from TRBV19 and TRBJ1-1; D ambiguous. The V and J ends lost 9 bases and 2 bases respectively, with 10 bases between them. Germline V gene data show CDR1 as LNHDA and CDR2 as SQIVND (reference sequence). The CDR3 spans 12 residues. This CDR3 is CASHSQNTEAFF. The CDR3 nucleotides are TGTGCCAGCCACTCCCAAAACACTGAAGCTTTCTTT.

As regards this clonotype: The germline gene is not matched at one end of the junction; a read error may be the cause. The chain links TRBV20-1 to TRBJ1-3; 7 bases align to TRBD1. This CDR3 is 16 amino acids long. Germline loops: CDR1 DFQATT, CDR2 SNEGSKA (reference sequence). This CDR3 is CSGRDLDREGGNTIYF. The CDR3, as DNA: TGCAGTGGTAGAGATCTCGACAGGGAGGGTGGAAACACCATATATTTT.

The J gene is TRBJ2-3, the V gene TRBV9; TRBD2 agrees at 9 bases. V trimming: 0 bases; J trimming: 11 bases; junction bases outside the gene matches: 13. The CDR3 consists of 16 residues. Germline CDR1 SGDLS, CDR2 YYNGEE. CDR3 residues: CASSVASGTSYNEQYF. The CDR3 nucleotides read TGTGCCAGCAGCGTAGCTAGCGGGACTTCCTACAATGAGCAGTATTTT.

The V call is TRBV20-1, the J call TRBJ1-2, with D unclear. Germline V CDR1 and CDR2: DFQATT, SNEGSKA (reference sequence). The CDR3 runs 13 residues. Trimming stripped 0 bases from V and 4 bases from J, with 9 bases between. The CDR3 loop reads CSARDPEGYGYTF. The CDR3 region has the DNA TGCAGTGCTAGAGATCCGGAGGGCTATGGCTACACCTTC.

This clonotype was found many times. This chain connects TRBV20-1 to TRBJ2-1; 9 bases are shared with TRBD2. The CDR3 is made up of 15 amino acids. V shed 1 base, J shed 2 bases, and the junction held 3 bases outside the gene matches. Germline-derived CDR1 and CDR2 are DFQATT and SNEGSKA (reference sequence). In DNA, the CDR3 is TGCAGTGCTAGAGTAGGCGGGAGGGCCTACAATGAGCAGTTCTTC. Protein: CSARVGGRAYNEQFF.

Here the CDR3 DNA reads TGTGCCAGCAGCCCCCAACGGCCCCAGGATGAGCAGTTCTTC. Residues: CASSPQRPQDEQFF. This chain joins TRBV5-6 and TRBJ2-1, with D unresolved. The CDR3 spans 14 residues. V gave up 4 bases and J gave up 8 bases, with 16 bases separating them. Germline V gives CDR1 SGHDT, CDR2 YYEEEE. The full variable domain, its missing parts supplied by reference TRBV5-6 and TRBJ2-1, is DAGVTQSPTHLIKTRGQQVTLRCSPKSGHDTVSWYQQALGQGPQFIFQYYEEEERQRGNFPDRFSGHQFPNYSSELNVNALLLGDSALYLCASSPQRPQDEQFFGPGTRLTVL.

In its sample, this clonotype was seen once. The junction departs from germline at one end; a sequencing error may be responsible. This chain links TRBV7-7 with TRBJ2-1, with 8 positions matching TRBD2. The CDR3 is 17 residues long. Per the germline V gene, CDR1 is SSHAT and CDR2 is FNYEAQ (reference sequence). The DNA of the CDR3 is TGTGCTAGCAGCTTATACCAGACTAGCGAGGTATACAATGAGCAGTTCTTC. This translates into CASSLYQTSEVYNEQFF.

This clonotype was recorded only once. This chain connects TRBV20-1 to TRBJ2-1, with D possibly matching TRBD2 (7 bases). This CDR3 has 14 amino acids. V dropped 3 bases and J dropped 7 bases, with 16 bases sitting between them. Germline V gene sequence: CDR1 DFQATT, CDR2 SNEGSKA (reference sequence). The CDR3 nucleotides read TGCAGTGCTAGTCAGGGGAGGGGACCTAATGAGCAGTTCTTC. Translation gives CSASQGRGPNEQFF.

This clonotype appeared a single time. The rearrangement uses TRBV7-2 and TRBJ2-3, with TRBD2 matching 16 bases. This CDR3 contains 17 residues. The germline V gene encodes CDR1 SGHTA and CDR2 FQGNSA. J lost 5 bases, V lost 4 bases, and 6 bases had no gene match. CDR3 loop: CASSSGLAGGVRDTQYF. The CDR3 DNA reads TGTGCCAGCAGCTCGGGACTAGCGGGAGGGGTAAGAGATACGCAGTATTTT.

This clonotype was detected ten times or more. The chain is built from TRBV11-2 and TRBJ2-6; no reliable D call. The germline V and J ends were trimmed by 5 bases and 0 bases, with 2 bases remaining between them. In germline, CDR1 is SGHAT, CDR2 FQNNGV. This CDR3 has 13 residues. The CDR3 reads CASSPSGANVLTF. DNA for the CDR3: TGTGCCAGCAGCCCCTCTGGGGCCAACGTCCTGACTTTC.

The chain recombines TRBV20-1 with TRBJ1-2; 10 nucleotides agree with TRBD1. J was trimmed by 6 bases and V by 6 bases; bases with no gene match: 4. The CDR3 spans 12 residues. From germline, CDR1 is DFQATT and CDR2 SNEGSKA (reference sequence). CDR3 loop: CSAKTGGHGYTF. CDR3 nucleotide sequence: TGCAGTGCCAAGACAGGGGGCCATGGCTACACCTTC.

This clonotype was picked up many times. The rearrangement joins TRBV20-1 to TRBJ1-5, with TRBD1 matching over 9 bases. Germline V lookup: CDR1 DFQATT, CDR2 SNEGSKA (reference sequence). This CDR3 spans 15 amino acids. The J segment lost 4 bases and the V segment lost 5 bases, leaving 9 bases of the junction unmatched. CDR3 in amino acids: CSARRGTGSNQPQHF. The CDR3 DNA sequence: TGCAGTGCTCGAAGGGGGACAGGGTCTAATCAGCCCCAGCATTTT.

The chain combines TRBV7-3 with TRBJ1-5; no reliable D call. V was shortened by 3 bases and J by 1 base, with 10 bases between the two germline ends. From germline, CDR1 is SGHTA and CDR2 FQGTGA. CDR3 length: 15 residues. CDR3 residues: CASSLDPTSNQPQHF. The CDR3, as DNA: TGTGCCAGCAGCTTGGATCCCACGAGCAATCAGCCCCAGCATTTT. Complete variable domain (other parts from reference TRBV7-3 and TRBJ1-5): GAGVSQTPSNKVTEKGKYVELRCDPISGHTALYWYRQSLGQGPEFLIYFQGTGAADDSGLPNDRFFAVRPEGSVSTLKIQRTERGDSAVYLCASSLDPTSNQPQHFGDGTRLSIL.

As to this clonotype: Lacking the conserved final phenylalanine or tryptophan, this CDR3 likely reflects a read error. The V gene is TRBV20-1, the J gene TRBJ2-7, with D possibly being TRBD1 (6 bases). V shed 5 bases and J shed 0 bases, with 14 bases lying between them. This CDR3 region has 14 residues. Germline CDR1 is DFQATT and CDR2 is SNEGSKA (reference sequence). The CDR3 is CSAGPGQLSYEQYY. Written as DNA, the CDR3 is TGCAGTGCTGGACCTGGACAGCTCTCCTACGAGCAGTACTAC.

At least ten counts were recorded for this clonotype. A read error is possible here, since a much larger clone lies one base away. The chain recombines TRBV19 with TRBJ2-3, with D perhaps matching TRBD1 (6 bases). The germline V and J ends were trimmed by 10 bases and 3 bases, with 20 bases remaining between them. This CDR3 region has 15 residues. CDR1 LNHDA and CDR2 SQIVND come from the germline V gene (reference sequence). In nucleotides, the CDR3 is TGTGCCACCACCGGGACCGGGACATGGACAGATACGCAGTATTTT. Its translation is CATTGTGTWTDTQYF.

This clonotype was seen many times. The CDR3 loop is CASSLGQGAYEQYF. The CDR3 DNA reads TGTGCCAGCAGCTTAGGGCAGGGGGCCTACGAGCAGTACTTC. The gene calls are TRBV11-2 and TRBJ2-7; TRBD1 matches 7 bases. This CDR3 comprises 14 residues. Germline V gene data show CDR1 as SGHAT and CDR2 as FQNNGV. The V gene end was trimmed by 1 base and the J gene end by 2 bases; junction bases not matched to a gene: 2.

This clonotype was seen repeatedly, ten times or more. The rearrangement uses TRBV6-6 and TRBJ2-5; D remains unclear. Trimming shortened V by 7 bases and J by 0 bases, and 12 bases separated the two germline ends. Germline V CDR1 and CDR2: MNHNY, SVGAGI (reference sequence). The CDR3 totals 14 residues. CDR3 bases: TGTGCCAGCACCCTCAGGATCAACCAAGAGACCCAGTACTTC. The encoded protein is CASTLRINQETQYF.

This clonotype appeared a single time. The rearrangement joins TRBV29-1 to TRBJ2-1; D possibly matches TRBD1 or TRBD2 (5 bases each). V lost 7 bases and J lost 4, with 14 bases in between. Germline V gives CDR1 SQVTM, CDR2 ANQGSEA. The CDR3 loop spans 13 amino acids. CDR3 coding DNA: TGCAGCGCGAGGACTGGGGCATACAATGAGCAGTTCTTC. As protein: CSARTGAYNEQFF.

The DNA of the CDR3 is TGTGCCAGCATGGCTAGCGGGAGACTGAGCTACAATGAGCAGTTCTTC. This encodes CASMASGRLSYNEQFF. V and J are TRBV2 and TRBJ2-1; 10 nucleotides align to TRBD2. The CDR3 has 16 residues. Germline V gene lookup returns CDR1 SNHLY and CDR2 FYNNEI. J gave up 3 bases and V 7 bases, and 9 bases lay outside the gene matches.

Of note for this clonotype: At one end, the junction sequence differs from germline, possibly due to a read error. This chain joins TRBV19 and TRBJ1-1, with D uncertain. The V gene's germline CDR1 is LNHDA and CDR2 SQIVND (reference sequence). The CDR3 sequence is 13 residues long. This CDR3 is CASSRTSYTEAFF. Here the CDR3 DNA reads TGTGCCAGTAGCCGGACTTCCTACACGGAAGCTTTCTTT. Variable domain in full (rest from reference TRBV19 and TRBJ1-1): DGGITQSPKYLFRKEGQNVTLSCEQNLNHDAMYWYRQDPGQGLRLIYYSQIVNDFQKGDIAEGYSVSREKKESFPLTVTSAQKNPTAFYLCASSRTSYTEAFFGQGTRLTVV.

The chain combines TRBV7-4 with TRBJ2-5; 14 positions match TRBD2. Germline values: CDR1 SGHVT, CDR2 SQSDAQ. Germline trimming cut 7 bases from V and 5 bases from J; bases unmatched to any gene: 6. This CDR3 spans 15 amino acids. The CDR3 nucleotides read TGTGCCAGCAACCGACTAGCGGGAGGGGCGGAGACCCAGTACTTC. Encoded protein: CASNRLAGGAETQYF.

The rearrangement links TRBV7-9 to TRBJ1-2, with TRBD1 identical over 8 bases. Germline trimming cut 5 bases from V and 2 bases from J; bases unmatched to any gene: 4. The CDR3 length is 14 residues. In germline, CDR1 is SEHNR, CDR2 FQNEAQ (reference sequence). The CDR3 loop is CASSPGGGNYGYTF. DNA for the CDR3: TGTGCCAGCAGCCCAGGGGGCGGCAACTATGGCTACACCTTC.

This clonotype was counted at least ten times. This chain's CDR3 is CASSFSGGVTEAFF. CDR3 nucleotide sequence: TGTGCCAGCAGTTTCTCAGGGGGCGTCACTGAAGCTTTCTTT. The gene calls are TRBV6-5 and TRBJ1-1; 8 positions agree with TRBD1. Germline V CDR1 and CDR2: MNHEY, SVGAGI. Trimming took 4 bases from V and 4 from J; bases not matched to a gene: 5. The CDR3 is made up of 14 amino acids.

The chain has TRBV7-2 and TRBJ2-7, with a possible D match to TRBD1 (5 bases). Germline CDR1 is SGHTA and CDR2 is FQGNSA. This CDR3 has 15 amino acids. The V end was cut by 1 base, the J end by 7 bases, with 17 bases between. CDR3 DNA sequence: TGTGCCAGCAGCTTAGGACAGACCCGGGTTGGTGAGCAGTACTTC. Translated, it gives CASSLGQTRVGEQYF.

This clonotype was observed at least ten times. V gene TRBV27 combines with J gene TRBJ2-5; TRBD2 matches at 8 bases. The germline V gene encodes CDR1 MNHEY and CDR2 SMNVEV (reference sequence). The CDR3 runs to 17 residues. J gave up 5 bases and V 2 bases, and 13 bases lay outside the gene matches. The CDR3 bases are TGTGCCAGCAGTTTAGGTTTGGGAGCGGGAGAGTGGGAGACCCAGTACTTC. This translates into CASSLGLGAGEWETQYF.